Shown below are 27 T cell receptor beta chains from a single sample sequenced in a study of regulatory T cells in long-lasting Graves disease. Time point defined: newly diagnosed GD, antithyroid drugs for less than 3 months. After RNA was extracted from PBMCs, the TCR library was made from it. To make TCR beta libraries, researchers used iRepertoire HTBI primers and Arm-PCR of CDR3 regions. MiXCR was run by TCRdb on the multiplex PCR reads, yielding one entry per CDR3 protein. The table lists about 460,000 distinct CDR3 sequences, 13% to 15% of them singletons. These data also formed part of another study, on T cells in Graves' hyperthyroidism and ophthalmopathy.

Sequenced here: peripheral blood mononuclear cells (PBMCs), sampled at new diagnosis, from a patient treated with antithyroid drugs. The receptors were gathered from a woman between 50 and 59 years old with Graves disease.

This clonotype has more than one count but fewer than ten. The chain recombines TRBV4-1 with TRBJ2-7; 7 nucleotides agree with TRBD1. CDR1 is MGHRA, CDR2 YSYEKL, per germline. This CDR3 comprises 14 residues. V shed 2 bases and J 3 bases; nucleotides not matched to a gene: 4. CDR3 loop: CASSQNRGDYEQYF. Written as DNA, the CDR3 is TGCGCCAGCAGCCAAAACAGGGGTGACTACGAGCAGTACTTC.

This chain joins TRBV6-5 and TRBJ2-3, with a possible D match to TRBD2 (6 bases). In germline, CDR1 is MNHEY, CDR2 SVGAGI. This CDR3 spans 16 amino acids. Trimming stripped 0 bases from V and 3 bases from J, with 13 bases between. The DNA for the CDR3 is TGTGCCAGCAGTTACTCCGGTGCGGGACGAACAGATACGCAGTATTTT. Its protein product is CASSYSGAGRTDTQYF.

This clonotype was counted only a few times. The rearrangement joins TRBV27 to TRBJ1-3, with D unclear. CDR1 MNHEY and CDR2 SMNVEV come from the germline V gene (reference sequence). The CDR3 sequence is 13 residues long. The ends were cut back, 7 bases at V and 4 bases at J, with 11 bases in the middle. The CDR3 loop is CASMKARGNTIYF. The CDR3 DNA is TGTGCCAGCATGAAGGCCCGAGGAAACACCATATATTTT.

This clonotype was counted a few times. Because the CDR3 is missing its conserved closing phenylalanine or tryptophan, this is likely a read error. Because the CDR3's place on the DNA is in doubt, the DNA is left out and the CDR3 is given as listed by TCRdb. The rearrangement uses TRBV7-8 and TRBJ2-7; the table's D call of TRBD1 was not tested on the DNA. The CDR3 sequence runs 17 residues, both termini included. The germline V gene encodes CDR1 SGHVS and CDR2 FQNEAQ. The CDR3 loop is CASSLTRAGTGGALLAL.

This clonotype was recorded at least ten times. This chain links TRBV28 with TRBJ2-2, with 8 bases lining up with TRBD2. With 5 bases clipped from V and 2 bases from J, the junction kept 7 bases outside the gene matches. The CDR3 covers 16 residues. Germline V lookup: CDR1 MDHEN, CDR2 SYDVKM. The CDR3: CASSPWTSLNTGELFF. The CDR3 coding sequence is TGTGCCAGCAGTCCGTGGACTAGCCTAAACACCGGGGAGCTGTTTTTT.

The CDR3 nucleotides are TGTGCCTGGGATGGGACAGGGGGCTATGGCTACACCTTC. As protein: CAWDGTGGYGYTF. This rearrangement joins TRBV30 to TRBJ1-2; 11 nucleotides agree with TRBD1. This CDR3 is built from 13 residues. Germline trimming cut 5 bases from V and 4 bases from J; bases unmatched to any gene: 3. From germline, CDR1 is GTSNPN and CDR2 SVGIG (reference sequence).

This clonotype was observed at least ten times. The genes are TRBV3-1 and TRBJ2-3; D is uncertain. The CDR3 contains 14 residues. CDR1 is LGHDT and CDR2 is YNNKEL in the germline V gene (reference sequence). V lost 4 bases, J lost 3 bases, and 11 bases lay in between. This chain's CDR3 is CASSPKPPTDTQYF. In DNA form, the CDR3 reads TGTGCCAGCAGCCCAAAACCCCCAACAGATACGCAGTATTTT.

This clonotype was found many times. This chain joins TRBV13 and TRBJ1-2; 9 bases align to TRBD1. V shed 5 bases, J shed 6 bases, and the junction held 7 bases outside the gene matches. The CDR3 consists of 14 residues. Germline V gene lookup returns CDR1 PRHDT and CDR2 FYEKMQ (reference sequence). In DNA, the CDR3 is TGTGCCAGCAGCGAACAGGGGGCGAAGGATGGCTACACCTTC. This sequence encodes CASSEQGAKDGYTF.

This clonotype has at least ten counts. This chain connects TRBV6-1 to TRBJ2-2; 7 positions match TRBD1. The CDR3 consists of 15 residues. Germline CDR1 and CDR2: MNHNS and SASEGT. J was trimmed by 1 base and V by 6 bases; bases with no gene match: 5. This CDR3 reads CASRSGQVNTGELFF. The CDR3 nucleotides read TGTGCCAGCAGAAGTGGACAGGTGAACACCGGGGAGCTGTTTTTT.

This clonotype was seen only a few times. This chain connects TRBV7-9 to TRBJ2-4; TRBD1 might be the D (6 bases). Germline V gives CDR1 SEHNR, CDR2 FQNEAQ (reference sequence). V was trimmed by 3 bases and J by 7 bases, leaving 7 bases between them. The length of the CDR3 is 12 residues. The CDR3: CASSFTGNIQYF. The CDR3 DNA follows: TGTGCCAGCAGCTTCACAGGGAACATTCAGTACTTC.

This clonotype came up a few times. CDR3 DNA: TGTGCCAGTAGTAATCGGGGACAGGGGGCGCGAGGCTACACCTTC. It translates to CASSNRGQGARGYTF. The chain couples TRBV19 to TRBJ1-2, with 12 bases aligning to TRBD1. V gave up 4 bases and J gave up 8 bases; unmatched junction bases: 8. The CDR3 loop spans 15 amino acids. CDR1 and CDR2 from the germline V gene are LNHDA and SQIVND (reference sequence).

This clonotype was seen at least ten times. The chain is built from TRBV11-2 and TRBJ2-2; 8 bases are a match to TRBD1. This CDR3 region has 16 residues. V lost 2 bases and J lost 2; bases outside the gene matches: 4. Germline assignment: CDR1 SGHAT and CDR2 FQNNGV. DNA of the CDR3: TGTGCCAGCAGCTTATTCGGACAGGGAAACACCGGGGAGCTGTTTTTT. It codes for CASSLFGQGNTGELFF.

This clonotype has only a few counts. The rearrangement uses TRBV6-1 and TRBJ1-2; TRBD1 matches at 8 bases. Germline V lookup: CDR1 MNHNS, CDR2 SASEGT. This CDR3 region has 14 residues. V lost 5 bases, J lost 7 bases, and 9 bases stayed unmatched. As DNA, the CDR3 is TGTGCCAGCAGTCCCGACAGGGGAGTTGGTGGCTACACCTTC. Translated: CASSPDRGVGGYTF.

The gene calls are TRBV20-1 and TRBJ1-6; 7 nucleotides align to TRBD1. The V segment lost 3 bases and the J segment 9 bases; nucleotides outside the gene matches: 8. Germline V gene data show CDR1 as DFQATT and CDR2 as SNEGSKA (reference sequence). This CDR3 has 14 residues. The CDR3 nucleotides are TGCAGTGCTAGGTACAGGGGAGGTAGTTCACCCCTCCACTTT. Translating gives CSARYRGGSSPLHF.

The chain carries TRBV5-1 and TRBJ2-5, with no clear D. The germline gives CDR1 SGHRS, CDR2 YFSETQ. CDR3 length equals 15 residues. V was pared by 0 bases and J by 3 bases, with 12 bases between. CDR3 nucleotide sequence: TGCGCCAGCAGCTTGGCGCCCATGGGGAAAGAGACCCAGTACTTC. This codes for CASSLAPMGKETQYF.

This clonotype was seen ten or more times. The chain joins TRBV10-2 to TRBJ2-2; 11 bases align to TRBD2. The ends lost 7 bases at V and 4 bases at J; junction bases unmatched: 8. Germline V CDR1 and CDR2: WSHSY, SAAADI. The CDR3 has 16 amino acids. DNA for the CDR3: TGCGCCAGCAACGACCCTAGCGGGAGGTCCACCGGGGAGCTGTTTTTT. Its translation is CASNDPSGRSTGELFF.

The chain joins TRBV5-1 to TRBJ1-1; 12 bases agree with TRBD1. CDR1 SGHRS and CDR2 YFSETQ come from the germline V gene. The CDR3 totals 16 residues. J lost 4 bases, V lost 6 bases, and 10 bases had no gene match. CDR3: CASTLGQGQGATEAFF. The CDR3 DNA sequence: TGCGCCAGCACGCTGGGGCAGGGACAGGGGGCCACTGAAGCTTTCTTT.

This clonotype has ten or more counts. The J gene is TRBJ1-1, the V gene TRBV6-1; D not resolved. Germline V CDR1 and CDR2: MNHNS, SASEGT. V was pared by 5 bases and J by 0 bases, with 13 bases between. There are 15 residues in the CDR3. The CDR3 loop is CASSRPATMNTEAFF. DNA for the CDR3: TGTGCCAGCAGTAGACCAGCAACTATGAACACTGAAGCTTTCTTT.

The CDR3 here is CACLSGRVTDTQYF. The CDR3 nucleotides are TGTGCCTGCCTTAGCGGGAGGGTTACAGATACGCAGTATTTT. V and J are TRBV30 and TRBJ2-3, with 11 bases lining up with TRBD2. The CDR3 consists of 14 residues. Germline V gene lookup returns CDR1 GTSNPN and CDR2 SVGIG (reference sequence). V dropped 6 bases and J dropped 3; count of bases not matched to a gene: 5.

This clonotype has only one observation. A read error is possible here, since a much larger clone lies one base away. This rearrangement joins TRBV14 to TRBJ2-7; D ambiguous. Germline-derived CDR1 and CDR2 are SGHDN and FVKESK. This CDR3 is built from 14 residues. The CDR3 is CSSSQVPQIYEQYF. The CDR3 DNA sequence: TGTTCCAGCAGCCAAGTACCCCAAATCTACGAGCAGTACTTC. The full variable domain, with the rest looked up from reference TRBV14 and TRBJ2-7, is EAGVTQFPSHSVIEKGQTVTLRCDPISGHDNLYWYRRVMGKEIKFLLHFVKESKQDESGMPNNRFLAERTGGTYSTLKVQPAELEDSGVYFCSSSQVPQIYEQYFGPGTRLTVT.

Many counts were recorded for this clonotype. The chain employs TRBV9 and TRBJ2-5; D may be TRBD2 (6 bases). V was shortened by 2 bases and J by 2 bases, with 7 bases between the two germline ends. This CDR3 has 13 amino acids. From germline, CDR1 is SGDLS and CDR2 YYNGEE. Here the CDR3 DNA reads TGTGCCAGCAGCGTTGGGGGGCAAGAGACCCAGTACTTC. Its translation: CASSVGGQETQYF. The full variable domain, in which reference TRBV9 and TRBJ2-5 provide the parts outside the CDR3, is DSGVTQTPKHLITATGQRVTLRCSPRSGDLSVYWYQQSLDQGLQFLIQYYNGEERAKGNILERFSAQQFPDLHSELNLSSLELGDSALYFCASSVGGQETQYFGPGTRLLVL.

This clonotype appeared a few times. A much larger clone sits a single nucleotide away, making a read error possible. The rearrangement uses TRBV11-2 and TRBJ2-3; 7 bases are shared with TRBD1. CDR3 size: 16 residues. CDR1 is SGHAT and CDR2 is FQNNGV in the germline V gene. CDR3 in amino acids: CASSFSRGLLTDTQFF. CDR3 sequence (DNA): TGTGCCAGCAGCTTCTCCAGGGGGTTGTTAACAGATACGCAGTTTTTT.

This clonotype was detected ten times or more. The chain links TRBV4-1 to TRBJ2-7, with TRBD1 matching over 10 bases. Per the germline V gene, CDR1 is MGHRA and CDR2 is YSYEKL. V shed 1 base and J 0 bases; nucleotides not matched to a gene: 6. CDR3 size: 17 residues. Here the CDR3 reads CASSQGQGADISYEQYF. The DNA for the CDR3 is TGCGCCAGCAGCCAAGGACAGGGGGCCGATATCTCCTACGAGCAGTACTTC.

Here the CDR3 DNA reads TGTGCCAGCTCAGGTGTATGGGATCATCCTGAAGCTTTCTTT. Translating it yields CASSGVWDHPEAFF. This chain connects TRBV18 to TRBJ1-1; D not certain. From germline, CDR1 is KGHSH and CDR2 LQKENI. The CDR3 is 14 residues long. Trimming shortened V by 5 bases and J by 6 bases, and 16 bases separated the two germline ends.

This clonotype occurred many times. The genes are TRBV27 and TRBJ2-7; a weak D match, TRBD2 (5 bases). CDR1 is MNHEY and CDR2 is SMNVEV in the germline V gene (reference sequence). Trimming removed 3 bases from V and 4 bases from J, with 16 bases in between. The CDR3 runs to 15 residues. CDR3 DNA sequence: TGTGCCAGCAGTTTCCGGTCGGGAAATTGGTACGAGCAGTACTTC. This encodes CASSFRSGNWYEQYF.

This clonotype turned up a few times. The V gene is TRBV6-9, the J gene TRBJ1-2; D is undetermined. The length of the CDR3 is 12 residues. Trimming left V 3 bases short and J 12 bases short, with 14 bases between. From germline, CDR1 is MNHGY and CDR2 SVAAGI. The CDR3 region is CASSYGGEAHTF. CDR3 nucleotides: TGTGCCAGCAGTTACGGCGGGGAAGCCCACACCTTC.

This chain links TRBV30 with TRBJ1-2; tentative D call: TRBD1 (5 bases). Germline CDR1 is GTSNPN and CDR2 is SVGIG (reference sequence). This CDR3 is 13 amino acids long. V gave up 5 bases and J gave up 4 bases, with 14 bases separating them. The CDR3 DNA sequence: TGTGCCTGGGGTAAACCGGGGGGCTATGGCTACACCTTC. As protein: CAWGKPGGYGYTF. Based on the CDR3 plus reference TRBV30 and TRBJ1-2, the full variable domain is SQTIHQWPATLVQPVGSPLSLECTVEGTSNPNLYWYRQAAGRGLQLLFYSVGIGQISSEVPQNLSASRPQDRQFILSSKKLLLSDSGFYLCAWGKPGGYGYTFGSGTRLTVV.